This entry lists 26 T cell receptor beta chains sequenced from one sample in a study of T cells in localized non-small cell lung cancer. The data were produced by immunoSEQ multiplex PCR, yet TCRdb's version contains in-frame clones alone and is incomplete. The profile covers about 52,000 clones, with around 80% appearing a single time and roughly 4% taken by the ten largest. The sample consisted of PBMCs, taken before any cancer treatment. These receptors originate from a woman aged 35-75 years with stage II lung adenocarcinoma.

The chain couples TRBV15 to TRBJ1-2; D call uncertain. Deletions cut 0 bases from V and 8 bases from J, with 13 bases between. Germline assignment: CDR1 LNHNV and CDR2 YYDKDF (reference sequence). There are 14 residues in the CDR3. CDR3 coding DNA: TGTGCCACCAGCAGAGATCGATCGGTATTAGGCTACACCTTC. Amino acid sequence: CATSRDRSVLGYTF.

This chain connects TRBV4-2 to TRBJ1-3; 8 nucleotides match TRBD1. The germline gives CDR1 LGHNA, CDR2 YNFKEQ. The CDR3 spans 18 residues. J lost 0 bases, V lost 0 bases, and 7 bases had no gene match. CDR3 coding DNA: TGTGCCAGCAGCCAAGAAGGGCAGGGGGCCTTCTCTGGAAACACCATATATTTT. It specifies CASSQEGQGAFSGNTIYF.

This clone was picked up one time. The V call is TRBV11-2, the J call TRBJ2-4, with D unresolved. Germline CDR1 and CDR2: SGHAT and FQNNGV. The CDR3 covers 13 residues. The V end was cut by 2 bases, the J end by 0 bases, with 2 bases between. CDR3 nucleotide sequence: TGTGCCAGCAGCTTAACAGCCAAAAACATTCAGTACTTC. Protein sequence: CASSLTAKNIQYF.

The chain employs TRBV7-9 and TRBJ1-2, with D possibly being TRBD1 (5 bases). Trimming stripped 0 bases from V and 8 bases from J, with 13 bases between. Germline loops: CDR1 SEHNR, CDR2 FQNEAQ (reference sequence). This CDR3 has 14 amino acids. CDR3 sequence (DNA): TGTGCCAGCAGCTTAGCCTTGGTAGGGGCCGGCTACACCTTC. Residues: CASSLALVGAGYTF.

The V and J genes are TRBV7-9 and TRBJ1-2; TRBD1 might be the D (6 bases). The CDR3 runs to 18 residues. V was clipped by 3 bases and J by 2 bases, with 22 bases between them. Germline loops: CDR1 SEHNR, CDR2 FQNEAQ (reference sequence). In DNA, the CDR3 is TGTGCCAGCAGCTTGACCCGGACAGACATCGCTCCAAACTATGGCTACACCTTC. This translates into CASSLTRTDIAPNYGYTF.

The V gene is TRBV11-2, the J gene TRBJ2-7; D may match TRBD1 or TRBD2 (5 bases each). The CDR3 contains 17 residues. In germline, CDR1 is SGHAT, CDR2 FQNNGV. V was pared by 3 bases and J by 0 bases, with 18 bases between. The CDR3 sequence is CASSLGVVRKSSYEQYF. The CDR3 DNA reads TGTGCCAGCAGCTTGGGGGTGGTGCGGAAGAGCTCCTACGAGCAGTACTTC.

The chain couples TRBV11-2 to TRBJ2-3, with D unresolved. The CDR3 has 13 amino acids. The V gene lost 0 bases and the J gene lost 6 bases, with 7 bases spanning the gap. Per germline, CDR1 SGHAT and CDR2 FQNNGV. CDR3 in DNA: TGTGCCAGCAGCTTAGATCTATCTGATACGCAGTATTTT. Its protein is CASSLDLSDTQYF.

This chain links TRBV11-2 with TRBJ2-7; D is perhaps TRBD1 (5 bases). Germline lookup yields CDR1 SGHAT and CDR2 FQNNGV. V was clipped by 3 bases and J by 6 bases, with 15 bases between them. The CDR3 is made up of 14 amino acids. The CDR3 spells CASSLEPGSAEQYF. DNA of the CDR3: TGTGCCAGCAGCTTGGAACCAGGGTCGGCCGAGCAGTACTTC.

A word on this clone: A junction end diverges from the germline sequence, so it may reflect a read error. This sample includes further DNA sequences coding for the same CDR3. V and J are TRBV10-3 and TRBJ2-7; D gene unclear. Germline values: CDR1 ENHRY, CDR2 SYGVKD. The CDR3 consists of 12 residues. CDR3 coding DNA: TGTGCCATTAGTGTGACGAGCTACGAGCAGTACTTC. Amino acid sequence: CAISVTSYEQYF.

This clone showed up just once. This chain joins TRBV4-2 and TRBJ2-2, with no clear D. The germline CDR1 and CDR2 sequences are LGHNA and YNFKEQ. V shed 1 base and J shed 7 bases, with 13 bases lying between them. The CDR3 covers 15 residues. The DNA for the CDR3 is TGTGCCAGCAGCCAAGCTGAGAAACGACACGGGGAGCTGTTTTTT. It yields the protein CASSQAEKRHGELFF.

The genes are TRBV7-2 and TRBJ1-6; D remains unclear. This CDR3 comprises 16 residues. Germline lookup yields CDR1 SGHTA and CDR2 FQGNSA. V lost 6 bases, J lost 0 bases, and 12 bases lay in between. CDR3 residues: CASRLDGGSYNSPLHF. The CDR3 coding sequence is TGTGCCAGCAGACTAGACGGCGGCTCCTATAATTCACCCCTCCACTTT.

The chain links TRBV19 to TRBJ1-1; a possible D gene is TRBD1 (5 bases). CDR1 is LNHDA and CDR2 is SQIVND in the germline V gene (reference sequence). The ends were cut back, 5 bases at V and 0 bases at J, with 19 bases in the middle. The CDR3 totals 17 residues. The CDR3 here is CASSPWQGVGMNTEAFF. CDR3 in DNA: TGTGCCAGTAGTCCCTGGCAGGGTGTGGGCATGAACACTGAAGCTTTCTTT. Using reference TRBV19 and TRBJ1-1 for the parts outside the CDR3, the full variable domain is DGGITQSPKYLFRKEGQNVTLSCEQNLNHDAMYWYRQDPGQGLRLIYYSQIVNDFQKGDIAEGYSVSREKKESFPLTVTSAQKNPTAFYLCASSPWQGVGMNTEAFFGQGTRLTVV.

This chain connects TRBV18 to TRBJ2-4; tentatively, D is TRBD1 (5 bases). CDR1 and CDR2 from the germline V gene are KGHSH and LQKENI. Deletions cut 1 base from V and 7 bases from J, with 11 bases between. This CDR3 contains 14 residues. CDR3 bases: TGTGCCAGCTCACCACTAGCAGGGTTGAACATTCAGTACTTC. It codes for CASSPLAGLNIQYF.

V and J are TRBV5-5 and TRBJ2-7, with 8 bases matching TRBD1. The ends lost 1 base at V and 4 bases at J; junction bases unmatched: 7. CDR1 is SGHKS and CDR2 is YYEKEE in the germline V gene (reference sequence). The CDR3 is made up of 15 amino acids. DNA for the CDR3: TGTGCCAGCAGCTTGAGAGGACAGGGTCTATACGAGCAGTACTTC. Protein: CASSLRGQGLYEQYF. The variable domain in full, with the rest retrieved from reference TRBV5-5 and TRBJ2-7, is DAGVTQSPTHLIKTRGQQVTLRCSPISGHKSVSWYQQVLGQGPQFIFQYYEKEERGRGNFPDRFSARQFPNYSSELNVNALLLGDSALYLCASSLRGQGLYEQYFGPGTRLTVT.

The chain recombines TRBV9 with TRBJ1-2; 11 bases align to TRBD1. The CDR3 runs 16 residues. Germline loops: CDR1 SGDLS, CDR2 YYNGEE. Trimming took 0 bases from V and 4 from J; bases not matched to a gene: 5. CDR3 DNA sequence: TGTGCCAGCAGCGTAGACGGGACAGGGGGATCCTATGGCTACACCTTC. Its protein product is CASSVDGTGGSYGYTF.

J is TRBJ1-2 and V is TRBV6-6; 7 bases align to TRBD1. This CDR3 has 16 amino acids. Germline V gene data show CDR1 as MNHNY and CDR2 as SVGAGI (reference sequence). The junction had 9 bases not matched to a gene; V was cut back by 0 bases and J by 5 bases. The CDR3 sequence is CASSYSVTGSSYGYTF. CDR3 sequence (DNA): TGTGCCAGCAGTTACTCTGTGACAGGGTCCTCGTATGGCTACACCTTC.

The chain couples TRBV2 to TRBJ2-7, with a possible D match to TRBD2 (5 bases). This CDR3 contains 14 residues. The germline CDR1 and CDR2 sequences are SNHLY and FYNNEI. Trimming removed 11 bases at V and 0 bases at J, with 17 bases between. The CDR3 protein is CAHSEGSYSYEQYF. The CDR3, as DNA: TGTGCCCACTCTGAGGGCAGTTACTCCTACGAGCAGTACTTC.

CDR3 bases: TGTGCCAGCAGTAAGGGCATGAACACTGAAGCTTTCTTT. This sequence encodes CASSKGMNTEAFF. The chain employs TRBV7-2 and TRBJ1-1; no clear D. The V and J ends lost 6 bases and 0 bases respectively, with 8 bases between them. Germline assignment: CDR1 SGHTA and CDR2 FQGNSA. The CDR3 is 13 amino acids.

This chain uses TRBV10-1 with TRBJ2-5; D gene uncertain. V was pared by 0 bases and J by 4 bases, with 6 bases between. The CDR3 runs to 13 residues. Germline V gives CDR1 WNHNN, CDR2 SYGVQD (reference sequence). CDR3 region: CASSESVRETQYF. In nucleotides, the CDR3 is TGCGCCAGCAGTGAGTCAGTTAGAGAGACCCAGTACTTC.

Only one count was recorded for this clone. J is TRBJ1-3 and V is TRBV5-6; 11 bases agree with TRBD1. CDR1 and CDR2 (germline): SGHDT, YYEEEE. This CDR3 has 18 amino acids. Unmatched junction bases numbered 8, after V lost 3 bases and J lost 0 bases. The CDR3 loop is CASSSQGQGALSGNTIYF. The CDR3 DNA sequence: TGTGCCAGCAGCTCCCAAGGACAGGGGGCCCTCTCTGGAAACACCATATATTTT.

This clone has only a few counts. The chain links TRBV9 to TRBJ1-4; TRBD1 matches 7 bases. Losses at the gene ends were 4 bases for V and 4 bases for J; bases not matched to a gene: 4. Per the germline V gene, CDR1 is SGDLS and CDR2 is YYNGEE. The CDR3 runs 14 residues. This CDR3 is CASSRGQSNEKLFF. CDR3 nucleotides: TGTGCCAGCAGCCGGGGACAGAGTAATGAAAAACTGTTTTTT.

The CDR3 here is CASSPGQGAITYNEQFF. The DNA for the CDR3 is TGTGCCAGCAGCCCAGGACAGGGGGCGATCACCTACAATGAGCAGTTCTTC. The J gene is TRBJ2-1, the V gene TRBV5-8, with TRBD1 matching over 11 bases. Trimming took 4 bases from V and 2 from J; bases not matched to a gene: 8. The germline gives CDR1 SGHTS, CDR2 YDEGEE. The CDR3 is 17 amino acids.

The chain combines TRBV18 with TRBJ1-1; D not resolved. Trimming removed 3 bases from V and 0 bases from J, with 8 bases in between. CDR1 is KGHSH and CDR2 is LQKENI in the germline V gene. The CDR3 covers 14 residues. CDR3 protein: CASSPSDMNTEAFF. DNA for the CDR3: TGTGCCAGCTCACCGTCAGACATGAACACTGAAGCTTTCTTT. Supplemented by reference TRBV18 and TRBJ1-1, the full variable domain reads NAGVMQNPRHLVRRRGQEARLRCSPMKGHSHVYWYRQLPEEGLKFMVYLQKENIIDESGMPKERFSAEFPKEGPSILRIQQVVRGDSAAYFCASSPSDMNTEAFFGQGTRLTVV.

V gene TRBV5-1 combines with J gene TRBJ2-2; 9 bases match TRBD1. Germline V gene lookup returns CDR1 SGHRS and CDR2 YFSETQ. The junction had 3 bases not matched to a gene; V was cut back by 0 bases and J by 3 bases. The CDR3 has 16 residues. Here the CDR3 reads CASSLARDRDTGELFF. Here the CDR3 DNA reads TGCGCCAGCAGCTTGGCCCGGGACAGGGACACCGGGGAGCTGTTTTTT.

The chain links TRBV10-2 to TRBJ1-1, with 8 bases fitting TRBD1. This CDR3 is 14 amino acids long. CDR1 is WSHSY, CDR2 SAAADI, per germline. V dropped 6 bases and J dropped 3; count of bases not matched to a gene: 6. CDR3 sequence (DNA): TGCGCCAGCAGGGTGACAGGGGAGGACACTGAAGCTTTCTTT. Protein product: CASRVTGEDTEAFF.

V usage is TRBV11-2 and J usage is TRBJ1-1, with 8 bases matching TRBD1. CDR3 length equals 13 residues. Germline lookup yields CDR1 SGHAT and CDR2 FQNNGV. Trimming cost V 4 bases and J 5 bases; bases outside gene matches: 3. DNA for the CDR3: TGTGCCAGCAGCTCCCGACAGGGGACTGAAGCTTTCTTT. Translating it yields CASSSRQGTEAFF. Together with reference TRBV11-2 and TRBJ1-1, the CDR3 gives the full variable domain: EAGVAQSPRYKIIEKRQSVAFWCNPISGHATLYWYQQILGQGPKLLIQFQNNGVVDDSQLPKDRFSAERLKGVDSTLKIQPAKLEDSAVYLCASSSRQGTEAFFGQGTRLTVV.